What follows is one TCR beta chain and its context. The clone's antigen remains unknown. Per-base qualities were not stored, and no clone one base away is much larger. The data were taken from a study of T cell changes during pregnancy in multiple sclerosis (dated by TCRdb to the late 2010s). About the full investigation: In women with multiple sclerosis, the researchers looked at how the T cell repertoire shifted as pregnancy progressed.

Receptors were amplified or captured by the immunoSEQ multiplex PCR assay. Held by TCRdb, this immuneACCESS table contains in-frame sequences only and omits some clones. Under half of the omission traces to an unresolved V gene where checked; the cause of the rest is unknown. Within this sample are 64,000 or so clones, with about nine tenths of them counted one time only. The ten most abundant clones make up 2.3% of the sample. In the germline V gene, CDR1 corresponds to SQVTM and CDR2 to ANQGSEA. Spanning cysteine to phenylalanine, the CDR3 consists of 12 amino acids. The retained sequence is limited to the CDR3, 36 bases, with the frame set at the first base. Trimmed from V: 3 bases; trimmed from J: 4 bases; junction bases lacking a gene match: 2.

The TCR was taken from a female donor with multiple sclerosis, enrolled in a pregnancy study. Recombination joined TRBV29-1 with TRBJ2-5; 7 middle bases align to TRBD2. Sequenced material: peripheral blood, taken in the first trimester of pregnancy. The CDR3 region has the sequence CSVDREGETQYF. The DNA sequence is as follows: TGCAGCGTTGACAGGGAGGGAGAGACCCAGTACTTC.